These 32 T cell receptor beta chains came from one sample sequenced in a study of early T cells in non-severe SARS-CoV-2 infection. MiXCR was run by TCRdb on the 5' RACE reads, yielding one entry per CDR3 protein. The data contain tens of thousands of distinct CDR3 sequences, 12% of them singletons. The sample here was whole blood, taken at baseline. The receptor set was obtained from an adult who was a healthcare worker with PCR-confirmed SARS-CoV-2 infection or an uninfected control (not recorded which).

The chain has TRBV20-1 and TRBJ2-3; 7 bases align to TRBD2. The CDR3 runs 14 residues. Germline assignment: CDR1 DFQATT and CDR2 SNEGSKA (reference sequence). V trimming: 0 bases; J trimming: 10 bases; junction bases outside the gene matches: 10. In nucleotides, the CDR3 is TGCAGTGCTAGAGATCACAGCGGGACCGCAGCGCAGTATTTT. Protein: CSARDHSGTAAQYF.

This clonotype was detected only a few times. The V and J genes are TRBV6-2 or TRBV6-3 and TRBJ2-1; 8 bases map to TRBD2. V was clipped by 5 bases and J by 6 bases; unmatched bases: 15. This CDR3 has 17 residues. Germline CDR1 reads MNHEY; CDR2 reads SVGEGT. CDR3 nucleotide sequence: TGTGCCAGCAGTAAGGCTCGCGGCCTAGCGGGCACCAATGAGCAGTTCTTC. Residues: CASSKARGLAGTNEQFF.

The chain employs TRBV6-5 and TRBJ1-4, with TRBD1 identical over 8 bases. The CDR3 is 12 amino acids. The V gene's germline CDR1 is MNHEY and CDR2 SVGAGI. The V segment lost 6 bases and the J segment 7 bases; nucleotides outside the gene matches: 1. This chain's CDR3 is CASRGTGEKLFF. The CDR3 DNA reads TGTGCCAGCAGGGGGACAGGTGAAAAACTGTTTTTT.

The sample holds a few counts of this clonotype. The V call is TRBV9, the J call TRBJ2-3; 12 bases fit TRBD2. Unmatched junction bases numbered 3, after V lost 0 bases and J lost 1 base. The CDR3 sequence is 17 residues long. Germline CDR1 reads SGDLS; CDR2 reads YYNGEE. DNA of the CDR3: TGTGCCAGCAGCGTAGGACTAGCGGGGGCCGGCACAGATACGCAGTATTTT. It encodes CASSVGLAGAGTDTQYF.

V is TRBV12-3 or TRBV12-4 and J is TRBJ2-7, with no clear D. V was trimmed by 3 bases and J by 6 bases, leaving 9 bases between them. The CDR3 covers 12 residues. The CDR3 reads CASSLQRVEQYF. DNA of the CDR3: TGTGCCAGCAGTTTGCAACGTGTCGAGCAGTACTTC.

This sequence joins TRBV20-1 and TRBJ2-3; unclear D gene. Germline V CDR1 and CDR2: DFQATT, SNEGSKA (reference sequence). The CDR3 contains 12 residues. V lost 6 bases to trimming and J lost 4 bases, with 11 bases between them. Here the CDR3 reads CSARRAPDTQYF. The CDR3 bases are TGCAGTGCCCGTAGGGCCCCAGATACGCAGTATTTT.

This clonotype was found many times. The chain joins TRBV5-5 to TRBJ1-2, with TRBD1 identical over 9 bases. The CDR3 covers 15 residues. In germline, CDR1 is SGHKS, CDR2 YYEKEE (reference sequence). The V and J ends lost 4 bases and 8 bases, in that order; junction bases with no gene match: 12. CDR3 DNA sequence: TGTGCCAGCAGCCCGGTCTGGCCGGACAGGGGAGGCTACACCTTC. Translating gives CASSPVWPDRGGYTF.

This clonotype was picked up many times. An end of the junction differs from the germline gene, which may be a read error. The chain couples TRBV18 to TRBJ2-5, with D maybe TRBD1 (6 bases). Germline V CDR1 and CDR2: KGHSH, LQKENI. CDR3 length: 13 amino acids. The CDR3 DNA follows: TGTGCCAGCTCTCCACAGGGTCGGGAGACCCAGTACTTC. Its protein is CASSPQGRETQYF.

This clonotype was observed many times. The gene calls are TRBV6-5 and TRBJ2-1; TRBD1 agrees at 7 bases. CDR1 and CDR2 from the germline V gene are MNHEY and SVGAGI. V was clipped by 6 bases and J by 0 bases; unmatched bases: 5. This CDR3 region has 15 residues. CDR3 amino acids: CASRETGSSYNEQFF. The CDR3 DNA sequence: TGTGCCAGCAGAGAGACAGGGAGCTCCTACAATGAGCAGTTCTTC.

The chain employs TRBV7-9 and TRBJ1-6; D remains ambiguous. The CDR3 loop spans 16 amino acids. With 3 bases removed from V and 5 bases from J, the gap between germline ends came to 14 bases. Germline V CDR1 and CDR2: SEHNR, FQNEAQ (reference sequence). Here the CDR3 reads CASSFGVTPNNSPLHF. DNA of the CDR3: TGTGCCAGCAGCTTTGGTGTGACACCCAATAATTCACCCCTCCACTTT.

V gene TRBV6-5 combines with J gene TRBJ1-5; the D is unclear. Germline CDR1 reads MNHEY; CDR2 reads SVGAGI. The V end was cut by 4 bases, the J end by 2 bases, with 9 bases between. The CDR3 length is 14 residues. As DNA, the CDR3 is TGTGCCAGCAGTTCTGGACGTGGCAATCAGCCCCAGCATTTT. Translating it yields CASSSGRGNQPQHF.

The V call is TRBV3-1, the J call TRBJ1-2; D is undetermined. The ends were cut back, 4 bases at V and 2 bases at J, with 20 bases in the middle. This CDR3 has 17 amino acids. The germline gives CDR1 LGHDT, CDR2 YNNKEL (reference sequence). In nucleotides, the CDR3 is TGTGCCAGCAGCCTTTTAGCAGTCCCGACAAGAAACTATGGCTACACCTTC. Residues: CASSLLAVPTRNYGYTF.

This clonotype was counted only a few times. V gene TRBV11-2 combines with J gene TRBJ2-1; weak D call: TRBD1 (7 bases). CDR1 is SGHAT, CDR2 FQNNGV, per germline. Between the trimmed V and J ends, which lost 7 bases and 6 bases, there was a span of 19 bases. This CDR3 has 15 amino acids. CDR3 DNA: TGTGCCAGCACCTCCGCGGGGACAGAGGGCAATGAGCAGTTCTTC. Its protein is CASTSAGTEGNEQFF. The whole variable domain, filled in from reference TRBV11-2 and TRBJ2-1, reads EAGVAQSPRYKIIEKRQSVAFWCNPISGHATLYWYQQILGQGPKLLIQFQNNGVVDDSQLPKDRFSAERLKGVDSTLKIQPAKLEDSAVYLCASTSAGTEGNEQFFGPGTRLTVL.

The gene calls are TRBV6-5 and TRBJ2-7; D is possibly TRBD2 (5 bases). The germline V and J ends were trimmed by 7 bases and 0 bases, with 10 bases remaining between them. The CDR3 runs to 13 residues. CDR1 is MNHEY, CDR2 SVGAGI, per germline. The DNA of the CDR3 is TGTGCCAGCACCGAGGGAAACTCCTACGAGCAGTACTTC. This gives the protein CASTEGNSYEQYF.

The chain is built from TRBV7-9 and TRBJ2-5; D tentatively reads TRBD1 or TRBD2 (6 bases each). Germline V gene lookup returns CDR1 SEHNR and CDR2 FQNEAQ (reference sequence). The CDR3 spans 15 residues. Trimming removed 5 bases from V and 0 bases from J, with 13 bases in between. The CDR3: CASSPRDTYQETQYF. CDR3 bases: TGTGCCAGCAGCCCGCGGGACACATACCAAGAGACCCAGTACTTC.

This clonotype was seen many times. CDR3 loop: CASSLAPNEQFF. CDR3 DNA sequence: TGTGCCAGCAGCTTAGCCCCAAATGAGCAGTTCTTC. The genes are TRBV7-9 and TRBJ2-1; D is uncertain. CDR3 length: 12 amino acids. Germline CDR1 SEHNR, CDR2 FQNEAQ (reference sequence). Trimming stripped 0 bases from V and 7 bases from J, with 4 bases between.

The J gene is TRBJ1-2, the V gene TRBV12-3 or TRBV12-4; a possible D gene is TRBD1 (5 bases). Between the trimmed V and J ends, which lost 5 bases and 6 bases, there was a span of 22 bases. CDR3 length: 16 amino acids. CDR3 sequence (DNA): TGTGCCAGCAGTCCTCTACGCTCTGGGGCGGAAAATGGCTACACCTTC. This translates into CASSPLRSGAENGYTF.

This clonotype turned up a few times. This chain links TRBV2 with TRBJ2-7; TRBD2 is a possible D gene (5 bases). Deletions cut 10 bases from V and 3 bases from J, with 13 bases between. CDR1 SNHLY and CDR2 FYNNEI come from the germline V gene. The CDR3 is made up of 12 amino acids. The CDR3 sequence: CATGREIYEQYF. The CDR3 DNA reads as TGTGCCACCGGACGGGAAATCTACGAGCAGTACTTC.

A few counts support this clonotype. The chain carries TRBV11-2 and TRBJ1-1; 8 positions match TRBD1. The V segment lost 4 bases and the J segment 1 base; nucleotides outside the gene matches: 8. This CDR3 has 16 residues. Germline V gene data show CDR1 as SGHAT and CDR2 as FQNNGV. CDR3 loop: CASSSRTGLGNTEAFF. The CDR3 DNA reads TGTGCCAGCAGCTCCCGGACAGGGCTAGGGAACACTGAAGCTTTCTTT.

This clonotype was detected ten times or more. The chain uses TRBV28 and TRBJ1-1; the D gene is possibly TRBD1 (6 bases). Germline V CDR1 and CDR2: MDHEN, SYDVKM. V lost 11 bases to trimming and J lost 4 bases, with 17 bases between them. The CDR3 covers 13 residues. CDR3 amino acids: CAGRGGASTEAFF. The CDR3 DNA is TGTGCCGGCCGCGGGGGGGCGAGCACTGAAGCTTTCTTT. The complete variable domain, with remaining parts taken from reference TRBV28 and TRBJ1-1, reads DVKVTQSSRYLVKRTGEKVFLECVQDMDHENMFWYRQDPGLGLRLIYFSYDVKMKEKGDIPEGYSVSREKKERFSLILESASTNQTSMYLCAGRGGASTEAFFGQGTRLTVV.

This chain connects TRBV20-1 to TRBJ1-1, with TRBD1 identical over 7 bases. The CDR3 extends over 14 amino acids. V dropped 4 bases and J dropped 1; count of bases not matched to a gene: 6. Per germline, CDR1 DFQATT and CDR2 SNEGSKA (reference sequence). The CDR3 is CSATREGANTEAFF. DNA of the CDR3: TGCAGTGCTACCCGGGAGGGGGCGAACACTGAAGCTTTCTTT.

This clonotype was observed at least ten times. This chain uses TRBV6-1 with TRBJ1-1, with TRBD1 matching 8 bases. The length of the CDR3 is 14 residues. Germline CDR1 is MNHNS and CDR2 is SASEGT. J lost 3 bases, V lost 5 bases, and 5 bases had no gene match. The CDR3 protein is CASSSTDRDTEAFF. CDR3 DNA: TGTGCCAGCAGTTCCACGGACAGGGACACTGAAGCTTTCTTT.

The chain couples TRBV28 to TRBJ2-7; no definite D call. The CDR3 runs to 15 residues. Deletions cut 8 bases from V and 3 bases from J, with 20 bases between. Per germline, CDR1 MDHEN and CDR2 SYDVKM. CDR3 region: CASDGQVGFSYEQYF. In DNA, the CDR3 is TGTGCCAGCGATGGGCAGGTGGGGTTCAGCTACGAGCAGTACTTC.

This clonotype has just a few counts. The CDR3 protein is CASSPRVGIYEQYF. CDR3 sequence (DNA): TGTGCCAGCAGCCCACGGGTGGGGATCTACGAGCAGTACTTC. The J gene is TRBJ2-7, the V gene TRBV7-6, with D unresolved. The CDR3 has 14 amino acids. Deletions cut 5 bases from V and 3 bases from J, with 14 bases between. CDR1 is SGHVS and CDR2 is FNYEAQ in the germline V gene.

This clonotype was observed a handful of times. CDR3 in DNA: TGTGCCAGCATCGCCGGAGAGGGGGCTGGTCCAGATACGCAGTATTTT. Its protein product is CASIAGEGAGPDTQYF. The V gene is TRBV28, the J gene TRBJ2-3; 7 bases match TRBD1. From germline, CDR1 is MDHEN and CDR2 SYDVKM. J was trimmed by 4 bases and V by 7 bases; bases with no gene match: 14. The CDR3 is 16 residues long.

This clonotype was picked up a small number of times. The CDR3 sequence is CASSSRDLYTGELFF. The CDR3, as DNA: TGTGCCAGCAGCTCCCGGGACTTATACACCGGGGAGCTGTTTTTT. This chain joins TRBV7-2 and TRBJ2-2, with D perhaps TRBD2 (6 bases). The CDR3 totals 15 residues. V was trimmed by 4 bases and J by 3 bases, leaving 12 bases between them. Germline lookup yields CDR1 SGHTA and CDR2 FQGNSA.

This clonotype was recorded many times. The chain employs TRBV24-1 and TRBJ2-3; no reliable D call. Per germline, CDR1 KGHDR and CDR2 SFDVKD. The V end lost 10 bases, the J end lost 1 base, and 11 bases lay between the germline ends. This CDR3 region has 13 residues. The CDR3 nucleotides are TGTGCCACTCTAAAAGCAGGCACAGATACGCAGTATTTT. This gives the protein CATLKAGTDTQYF.

The CDR3: CAWSVQGAGELFF. The CDR3, as DNA: TGTGCCTGGAGTGTACAGGGTGCCGGGGAGCTGTTTTTT. V usage is TRBV30 and J usage is TRBJ2-2; D might be TRBD1 (6 bases). CDR3 length equals 13 residues. V lost 0 bases and J 6 bases, leaving 8 bases between the germline ends. Germline lookup yields CDR1 GTSNPN and CDR2 SVGIG (reference sequence).

This clonotype came up a few times. This chain uses TRBV7-3 with TRBJ2-2; 13 bases are shared with TRBD2. Per germline, CDR1 SGHTA and CDR2 FQGTGA. This CDR3 has 19 amino acids. Unmatched junction bases numbered 9, after V lost 3 bases and J lost 2 bases. In DNA form, the CDR3 reads TGTGCCAGCAGCTTCGACGGACTAGCGGGAGCCTTTAACACCGGGGAGCTGTTTTTT. Protein product: CASSFDGLAGAFNTGELFF.

This clonotype came up a few times. The J gene is TRBJ2-7, the V gene TRBV7-9; possibly TRBD1 for D (6 bases). Trimming cost V 0 bases and J 7 bases, with 16 bases left between them. Germline V gives CDR1 SEHNR, CDR2 FQNEAQ (reference sequence). The CDR3 has 15 residues. The DNA of the CDR3 is TGTGCCAGCAGCTTAGCGAAGGCAGGGGATAGGGAGCAGTACTTC. It encodes CASSLAKAGDREQYF.

This clonotype has a handful of counts. The J gene is TRBJ2-1, the V gene TRBV9; D is unresolved. The CDR3 totals 13 residues. Germline loops: CDR1 SGDLS, CDR2 YYNGEE. The germline V and J ends were trimmed by 0 bases and 5 bases, with 6 bases remaining between them. The CDR3: CASSVVTNNEQFF. The CDR3, as DNA: TGTGCCAGCAGCGTAGTAACGAACAATGAGCAGTTCTTC.

This clonotype was seen only a few times. A junction end diverges from the germline sequence, so it may reflect a read error. In nucleotides, the CDR3 is TGTGCTAGCAGTCTAGGAGAGGGCGGGAGCCATCTAGACACCGGGGAGCTGTTTTTT. Protein product: CASSLGEGGSHLDTGELFF. The chain employs TRBV7-7 and TRBJ2-2; 7 bases match TRBD2. The CDR3 consists of 19 residues. In germline, CDR1 is SSHAT, CDR2 FNYEAQ (reference sequence).